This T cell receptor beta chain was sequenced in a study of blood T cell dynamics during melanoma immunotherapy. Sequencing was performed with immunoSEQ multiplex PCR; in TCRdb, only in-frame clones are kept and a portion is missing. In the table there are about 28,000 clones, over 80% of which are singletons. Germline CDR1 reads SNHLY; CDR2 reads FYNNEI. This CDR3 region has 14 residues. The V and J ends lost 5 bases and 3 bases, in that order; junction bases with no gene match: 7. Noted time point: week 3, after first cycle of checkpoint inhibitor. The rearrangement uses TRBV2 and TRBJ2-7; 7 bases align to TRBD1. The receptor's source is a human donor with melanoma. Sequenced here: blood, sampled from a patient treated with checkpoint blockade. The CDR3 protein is CASSMTGPYYEQYF. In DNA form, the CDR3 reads TGTGCCAGCAGTATGACAGGGCCGTACTACGAGCAGTACTTC.